What follows are 20 T cell receptor beta chains derived from one specimen sequenced in a study of T cells in Graves' hyperthyroidism and ophthalmopathy. Amplification of TCR beta CDR3 regions was performed using RNA transcripts as template. During a first-round RT-PCR of the TCR CDR3, the HTBI primer set was used. Each CDR3 protein gets one entry after TCRdb re-called the multiplex PCR reads with MiXCR. In the table there are around 760,000 distinct CDR3 sequences, about 35% of which are singletons. Sequencing was performed on blood. The receptors were gathered from a woman in her 40s with Graves' hyperthyroidism.

This chain uses TRBV20-1 with TRBJ1-2, with D perhaps TRBD1 (5 bases). Germline CDR1 and CDR2: DFQATT and SNEGSKA (reference sequence). V was clipped by 3 bases and J by 4 bases, with 24 bases between them. CDR3 size: 17 residues. CDR3 protein: CSASEVSSERGGYGYTF. The CDR3 nucleotides are TGCAGTGCTAGTGAGGTGTCCAGTGAGCGGGGCGGCTATGGCTACACCTTC.

At least ten counts were recorded for this clonotype. J is TRBJ2-7 and V is TRBV2, with 7 bases matching TRBD1. Germline V gene data show CDR1 as SNHLY and CDR2 as FYNNEI. V was pared by 3 bases and J by 10 bases, with 6 bases of the junction left unmatched. The CDR3 runs to 12 residues. CDR3 amino acids: CASSDLGGVQYF. The CDR3 nucleotides are TGTGCCAGCAGTGACTTAGGGGGCGTCCAGTACTTC.

This clonotype was picked up a small number of times. J is TRBJ1-2 and V is TRBV7-9; no clear D gene. The CDR3 contains 15 residues. Trimming removed 1 base from V and 0 bases from J, with 9 bases in between. Germline CDR1 is SEHNR and CDR2 is FQNEAQ (reference sequence). CDR3 sequence: CASSLETDTNYGYTF. DNA for the CDR3: TGTGCCAGCAGCTTAGAAACTGACACTAACTATGGCTACACCTTC. The full variable domain, completed using reference TRBV7-9 and TRBJ1-2, is DTGVSQNPRHKITKRGQNVTFRCDPISEHNRLYWYRQTLGQGPEFLTYFQNEAQLEKSRLLSDRFSAERPKGSFSTLEIQRTEQGDSAMYLCASSLETDTNYGYTFGSGTRLTVV.

Notes on this clonotype: A much bigger clone sits one base away, suggesting this may be a read error. V gene TRBV7-9 combines with J gene TRBJ2-2, with D perhaps matching TRBD2 (6 bases). CDR1 SEHNR and CDR2 FQNEAQ come from the germline V gene (reference sequence). The CDR3 loop spans 14 amino acids. The CDR3 sequence: CASSLTHVGGEPFF. The DNA of the CDR3 is TGTGCCAGCAGCTTAACTCACGTGGGCGGGGAGCCGTTTTTT.

This clonotype was counted many times. The genes are TRBV19 and TRBJ2-5; 12 bases line up with TRBD2. V shed 4 bases and J 2 bases; nucleotides not matched to a gene: 5. CDR1 is LNHDA and CDR2 is SQIVND in the germline V gene (reference sequence). The CDR3 is made up of 16 amino acids. The CDR3 DNA is TGTGCCAGTAGTAGAGACGGACTAGCGGGACAAGAGACCCAGTACTTC. This codes for CASSRDGLAGQETQYF.

This clonotype showed up many times. The chain employs TRBV7-8 and TRBJ1-1; D may be TRBD1 (5 bases). The CDR3 runs 14 residues. V lost 6 bases, J lost 5 bases, and 16 bases lay in between. Germline V gene lookup returns CDR1 SGHVS and CDR2 FQNEAQ. CDR3 protein: CASSESGGETEAFF. The DNA for the CDR3 is TGTGCCAGCAGTGAATCCGGGGGGGAAACTGAAGCTTTCTTT.

As concerns this clonotype: Compared with germline, one end of the junction differs, possibly owing to a read error. This chain joins TRBV10-3 and TRBJ1-2, with D unclear. CDR3 size: 13 residues. Germline V gene data show CDR1 as ENHRY and CDR2 as SYGVKD. The CDR3 DNA reads TGTGCCGTCAGGTTCAACCTACTAAATGGCTACACCTTC. Encoded protein: CAVRFNLLNGYTF.

The chain couples TRBV20-1 to TRBJ2-6, with unresolved D. This CDR3 contains 13 residues. Between the trimmed V and J ends, which lost 0 bases and 9 bases, there was a span of 9 bases. Germline V gives CDR1 DFQATT, CDR2 SNEGSKA (reference sequence). The CDR3 loop reads CSARDDTFNVLTF. CDR3 sequence (DNA): TGCAGTGCTAGAGATGATACCTTCAACGTCCTGACTTTC.

This clonotype was recorded once. This may stem from a read error, because a much larger clone lies one nucleotide away. The chain is built from TRBV19 and TRBJ1-2; tentatively, D is TRBD1 (6 bases). The CDR3 runs to 14 residues. CDR1 is LNHDA, CDR2 SQIVND, per germline (reference sequence). V lost 3 bases and J lost 6, with 14 bases in between. CDR3 amino acids: CASSMRTVNHGYTF. The DNA of the CDR3 is TGTGCCAGTAGTATGAGGACAGTAAACCATGGCTACACCTTC.

Concerning this clonotype: One base away lies a much larger clone, so this may be a sequencing read error. The chain employs TRBV7-9 and TRBJ2-7; D unresolved. This CDR3 is built from 14 residues. Germline CDR1 and CDR2: SEHNR and FQNEAQ (reference sequence). CDR3 DNA sequence: TGTGCCAGCACCCCCACATGGTTTTCCGGCGAGCGGTACTTC. Translating it yields CASTPTWFSGERYF.

The J gene is TRBJ2-7, the V gene TRBV6-6; D unclear. This CDR3 contains 15 residues. V dropped 4 bases and J dropped 4 bases, with 17 bases sitting between them. CDR1 and CDR2 from the germline V gene are MNHNY and SVGAGI (reference sequence). The CDR3 DNA reads TGTGCCAGCAGTTCCCTTGATGCCTATAGGTACGAGCAGTACTTC. It specifies CASSSLDAYRYEQYF.

The chain employs TRBV7-9 and TRBJ2-2; 7 bases are shared with TRBD2. The CDR3 is 14 amino acids. The germline gives CDR1 SEHNR, CDR2 FQNEAQ (reference sequence). Trimming cost V 1 base and J 8 bases; bases outside gene matches: 4. Here the CDR3 DNA reads TGTGCCAGCAGCTTAGAGGGACTATCTGGGGAGCTGTTTTTT. It specifies CASSLEGLSGELFF.

This clonotype was detected only a few times. The chain has TRBV4-3 and TRBJ2-7; 10 nucleotides agree with TRBD1. The CDR3 sequence is 13 residues long. The J segment lost 9 bases and the V segment lost 4 bases, leaving 6 bases of the junction unmatched. Germline loops: CDR1 LGHNA, CDR2 YSLEER. CDR3 in DNA: TGCGCCAGCAGCCTAGACAGGGGGCCGAGGCAGTACTTC. This sequence encodes CASSLDRGPRQYF.

This clonotype was recorded many times. This chain links TRBV5-4 with TRBJ2-7, with 8 bases aligning to TRBD2. Trimming took 0 bases from V and 6 from J; bases not matched to a gene: 8. CDR3 size: 15 residues. Germline CDR1 is SGHNT and CDR2 is YYREEE (reference sequence). As DNA, the CDR3 is TGTGCCAGCAGCTTGGGACCGGGAGGGCCTCCCGAGCAGTACTTC. It yields the protein CASSLGPGGPPEQYF.

The chain joins TRBV10-2 to TRBJ2-1; 8 bases are a match to TRBD1. The CDR3 has 13 residues. Germline V gives CDR1 WSHSY, CDR2 SAAADI. V shed 6 bases and J 8 bases; nucleotides not matched to a gene: 6. The CDR3 loop is CASSQETGDEQFF. CDR3 in DNA: TGCGCCAGCAGCCAGGAGACAGGGGATGAGCAGTTCTTC.

The CDR3: CASSLSSGVGSNQPQHF. The CDR3 DNA reads as TGTGCCAGCAGTTTATCGTCGGGGGTTGGGAGCAATCAGCCCCAGCATTTT. V is TRBV27 and J is TRBJ1-5, with TRBD1 as a possible D gene (5 bases). The CDR3 is made up of 17 amino acids. V lost 0 bases and J 1 base, leaving 13 bases between the germline ends. Germline CDR1 is MNHEY and CDR2 is SMNVEV (reference sequence).

At least ten counts were recorded for this clonotype. The chain links TRBV29-1 to TRBJ1-5; D remains unclear. This CDR3 is built from 13 residues. Per germline, CDR1 SQVTM and CDR2 ANQGSEA. Trimming removed 1 base at V and 0 bases at J, with 4 bases between. CDR3 protein: CSVEGDSNQPQHF. The CDR3, as DNA: TGCAGCGTTGAAGGGGATAGCAATCAGCCCCAGCATTTT.

This clonotype occurred a few times. The V gene is TRBV12-3 or TRBV12-4, the J gene TRBJ2-7; D is undetermined. This CDR3 is 15 amino acids long. The ends were cut back, 7 bases at V and 0 bases at J, with 16 bases in the middle. DNA of the CDR3: TGTGCCAGCACCGTCGGACGTAGGAGCTCCTACGAGCAGTACTTC. Its protein is CASTVGRRSSYEQYF.

This sequence joins TRBV12-3 or TRBV12-4 and TRBJ1-2; 10 nucleotides line up with TRBD1. There are 16 residues in the CDR3. Trimming took 5 bases from V and 4 from J; bases not matched to a gene: 10. CDR3 DNA sequence: TGTGCCAGCAGTCGCCTCGGGACAGGGGATCTCTATGGCTACACCTTC. It translates to CASSRLGTGDLYGYTF.

This clonotype was recorded a few times. The genes are TRBV5-6 and TRBJ1-6; no reliable D call. CDR1 is SGHDT and CDR2 is YYEEEE in the germline V gene. V gave up 2 bases and J gave up 7 bases, with 10 bases separating them. There are 14 residues in the CDR3. The CDR3 DNA sequence: TGTGCCAGCAGCTTCTGGGGTCGGAATTCACCCCTCCACTTT. Amino acids: CASSFWGRNSPLHF.